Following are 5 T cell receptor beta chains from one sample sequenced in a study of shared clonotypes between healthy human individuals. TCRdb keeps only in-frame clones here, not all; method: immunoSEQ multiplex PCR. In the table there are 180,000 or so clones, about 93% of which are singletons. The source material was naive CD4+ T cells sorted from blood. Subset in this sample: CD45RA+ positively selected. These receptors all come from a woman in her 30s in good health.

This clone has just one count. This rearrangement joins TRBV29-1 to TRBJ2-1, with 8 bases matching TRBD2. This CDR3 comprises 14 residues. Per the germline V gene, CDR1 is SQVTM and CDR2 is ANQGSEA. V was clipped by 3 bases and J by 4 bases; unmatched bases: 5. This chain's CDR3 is CSVDGGRSYNEQFF. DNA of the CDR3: TGCAGCGTTGACGGCGGGAGGTCTTACAATGAGCAGTTCTTC.

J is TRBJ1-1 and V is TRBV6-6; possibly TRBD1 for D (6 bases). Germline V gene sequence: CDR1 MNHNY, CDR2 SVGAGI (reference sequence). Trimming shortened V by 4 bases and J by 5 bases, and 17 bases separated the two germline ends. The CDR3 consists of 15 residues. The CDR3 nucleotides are TGTGCCAGCAGTTCGACAGGTCGGAGTTTGACTGAAGCTTTCTTT. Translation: CASSSTGRSLTEAFF.

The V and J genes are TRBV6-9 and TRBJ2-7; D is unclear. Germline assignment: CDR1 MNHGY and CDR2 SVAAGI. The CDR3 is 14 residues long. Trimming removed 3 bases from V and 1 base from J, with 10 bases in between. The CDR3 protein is CASSYRRDSYEQYF. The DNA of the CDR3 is TGTGCCAGCAGTTACCGGCGAGATTCCTACGAGCAGTACTTC.

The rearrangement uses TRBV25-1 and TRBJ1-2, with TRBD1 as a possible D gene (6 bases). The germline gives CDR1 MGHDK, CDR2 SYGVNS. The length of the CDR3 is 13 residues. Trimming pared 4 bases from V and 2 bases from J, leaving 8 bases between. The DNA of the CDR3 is TGTGCCAGCAGTGTCACAGGGAACTATGGCTACACCTTC. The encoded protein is CASSVTGNYGYTF.

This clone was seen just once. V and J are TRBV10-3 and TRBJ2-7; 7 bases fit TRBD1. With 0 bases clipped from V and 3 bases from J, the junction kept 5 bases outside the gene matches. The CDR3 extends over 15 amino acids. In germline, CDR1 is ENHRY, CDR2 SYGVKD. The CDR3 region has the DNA TGTGCCATCAGTGAGTCCGAGACAGGGTTCTACGAGCAGTACTTC. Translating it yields CAISESETGFYEQYF.